This T cell receptor (beta chain) came from a study of T cells in Graves' hyperthyroidism and ophthalmopathy. Researchers amplified the TCR beta CDR3 regions from RNA transcripts. The HTBI set primed first-round TCR CDR3 RT-PCR. TCRdb called the multiplex PCR reads again in MiXCR, with one record for every CDR3 protein. The sample consists of around 760,000 distinct CDR3 sequences, 35% of them appearing once. This clonotype was seen many times. V was pared by 5 bases and J by 2 bases, with 15 bases between. The germline gives CDR1 SNHLY, CDR2 FYNNEI. This CDR3 spans 15 amino acids. This TCR came from a woman aged 40 to 55 with Graves' hyperthyroidism. The sequencing sample was made of blood. J is TRBJ2-5 and V is TRBV2; a possible D gene is TRBD2 (5 bases). This chain's CDR3 is CASSFTGFRQETQYF. The CDR3 DNA reads TGTGCCAGCAGTTTTACGGGGTTTAGACAAGAGACCCAGTACTTC.